The 17 T cell receptor beta chains below come from one sample, sequenced in a study of T-cell reconstitution after alpha-beta-depleted transplantation in children listed by TCRdb under 2016. Receptor amplification or capture employed PCR. These reads were obtained on an Illumina HiSeq 2500. Molecular barcoding was employed in the preparation of TCR libraries, with unique molecular identifiers being used to normalize TCRbeta repertoire quantification. TCRdb trimmed the raw reads at Q25, called clones with MiXCR and kept productive beta chains. CDR3 protein sequences are deduplicated, and each keeps its most common genes and DNA. Present in this sample are 350,000 to 500,000 distinct CDR3 sequences, around two fifths of which were seen just once. The ten most abundant clones make up under 30% of the sample. The sample's treatment or condition label is to be understood as: allogeneic hematopoietic cell transplantation with graft depleted of TCRalphabeta T cells and CD19 B cells.

Sequences were derived from PBMCs, sampled before TCRalphabeta/CD19-depleted stem cell transplant. Source of these receptors: a girl aged 2-9 years with aplastic anemia, due to receive a stem cell transplant.

This clonotype was counted a single time. The V and J genes are TRBV28 and TRBJ1-5, with D perhaps matching TRBD1 (5 bases). From germline, CDR1 is MDHEN and CDR2 SYDVKM. The V and J ends lost 11 bases and 7 bases respectively, with 9 bases between them. The CDR3 extends over 10 amino acids. CDR3: CAGGYQPQHF. The CDR3 DNA follows: TGTGCCGGGGGATACCAGCCCCAGCATTTT.

The chain combines TRBV6-5 with TRBJ2-7, with TRBD2 identical over 7 bases. Germline assignment: CDR1 MNHEY and CDR2 SVGAGI. The J segment lost 4 bases and the V segment lost 0 bases, leaving 6 bases of the junction unmatched. There are 15 residues in the CDR3. DNA for the CDR3: TGTGCCAGCAGTTACTCGGGGAGGGTCGATTACGAGCAGTACTTC. Amino acids: CASSYSGRVDYEQYF.

The chain has TRBV4-2 and TRBJ1-2, with TRBD1 as a possible D gene (6 bases). The CDR3 is 15 residues long. V was clipped by 4 bases and J by 7 bases, with 19 bases between them. Germline CDR1 reads LGHNA; CDR2 reads YNFKEQ. CDR3 sequence reads: CASSPQGAGVGGYTF. The DNA of the CDR3 is TGTGCCAGCAGCCCCCAAGGAGCAGGGGTTGGTGGCTACACCTTC.

The chain employs TRBV7-2 and TRBJ2-2, with 11 bases lining up with TRBD2. This CDR3 is 16 amino acids long. V was clipped by 5 bases and J by 3 bases; unmatched bases: 5. Germline lookup yields CDR1 SGHTA and CDR2 FQGNSA. This chain's CDR3 is CASSRLGLADTGELFF. In DNA, the CDR3 is TGTGCCAGCAGCAGGCTGGGACTAGCGGACACCGGGGAGCTGTTTTTT. The variable domain in full, with the rest retrieved from reference TRBV7-2 and TRBJ2-2, is GAGVSQSPSNKVTEKGKDVELRCDPISGHTALYWYRQSLGQGLEFLIYFQGNSAPDKSGLPSDRFSAERTGGSVSTLTIQRTQQEDSAVYLCASSRLGLADTGELFFGEGSRLTVL.

The table lists this clonotype with many counts. This sequence joins TRBV28 and TRBJ1-1; 9 bases match TRBD1. CDR1 and CDR2 (germline): MDHEN, SYDVKM. The CDR3 covers 15 residues. After removal of 5 bases from V and 1 base from J, the junction contained 5 bases not matched to a gene. In nucleotides, the CDR3 is TGTGCCAGCAGTGCTTTGGGACAGGGGAACACTGAAGCTTTCTTT. Translated, it gives CASSALGQGNTEAFF. Drawing the rest from reference TRBV28 and TRBJ1-1, the complete variable domain is DVKVTQSSRYLVKRTGEKVFLECVQDMDHENMFWYRQDPGLGLRLIYFSYDVKMKEKGDIPEGYSVSREKKERFSLILESASTNQTSMYLCASSALGQGNTEAFFGQGTRLTVV.

The chain couples TRBV10-3 to TRBJ2-1; 14 bases map to TRBD2. The junction had 6 bases not matched to a gene; V was cut back by 8 bases and J by 9 bases. Germline CDR1 ENHRY, CDR2 SYGVKD. This CDR3 has 14 residues. CDR3 nucleotides: TGTGCCATCGGGGGACTAGCGGGAGAAAGTGAGCAGTTCTTC. This sequence encodes CAIGGLAGESEQFF.

This clonotype was recorded at least ten times. The rearrangement uses TRBV5-1 and TRBJ2-7, with 9 bases aligning to TRBD2. Germline assignment: CDR1 SGHRS and CDR2 YFSETQ. After removal of 0 bases from V and 6 bases from J, the junction contained 16 bases not matched to a gene. This CDR3 is built from 18 residues. The CDR3 sequence: CASSLAGLAGLGATEQYF. The DNA of the CDR3 is TGCGCCAGCAGCTTGGCCGGTCTAGCGGGATTGGGAGCTACCGAGCAGTACTTC.

The rearrangement links TRBV12-3 or TRBV12-4 to TRBJ2-7; D is ambiguous. Trimming stripped 2 bases from V and 5 bases from J, with 1 base between. CDR3 length equals 10 residues. The CDR3 sequence: CASSLNEQYF. In DNA, the CDR3 is TGTGCCAGCAGTTTAAACGAGCAGTACTTC.

This chain connects TRBV3-1 to TRBJ2-1; TRBD2 aligns across 8 bases. Germline V CDR1 and CDR2: LGHDT, YNNKEL (reference sequence). The CDR3 consists of 15 residues. V dropped 5 bases and J dropped 5; count of bases not matched to a gene: 8. CDR3 region: CASSGREGLNNEQFF. CDR3 in DNA: TGTGCCAGCAGCGGACGGGAGGGCCTCAACAATGAGCAGTTCTTC.

V usage is TRBV20-1 and J usage is TRBJ2-1, with unresolved D. Trimming pared 3 bases from V and 0 bases from J, leaving 9 bases between. CDR1 DFQATT and CDR2 SNEGSKA come from the germline V gene (reference sequence). The CDR3 spans 14 residues. The CDR3 DNA sequence: TGCAGTGCTAGGCCGAAGACCTCCTACAATGAGCAGTTCTTC. It codes for CSARPKTSYNEQFF.

This clonotype was seen a few times. The chain has TRBV6-5 and TRBJ1-5; 9 bases match TRBD1. Germline V gene sequence: CDR1 MNHEY, CDR2 SVGAGI. After removal of 0 bases from V and 2 bases from J, the junction contained 2 bases not matched to a gene. The CDR3 sequence is 16 residues long. CDR3 nucleotides: TGTGCCAGCAGTTACTCGACAGGGGGTGGCAATCAGCCCCAGCATTTT. It is translated as CASSYSTGGGNQPQHF.

There are a few counts of this clonotype. The chain joins TRBV2 to TRBJ1-2; D ambiguous. The CDR3 has 13 residues. Germline V CDR1 and CDR2: SNHLY, FYNNEI. V was pared by 6 bases and J by 7 bases, with 15 bases between. The CDR3 here is CASRDLRVSGYTF. The CDR3, as DNA: TGTGCCAGCAGAGATTTAAGGGTCTCTGGCTACACCTTC.

This chain uses TRBV7-6 with TRBJ2-3, with TRBD2 as a possible D gene (6 bases). The CDR3 is 16 amino acids. V was clipped by 2 bases and J by 2 bases, with 14 bases between them. Looked up from germline, CDR1 is SGHVS and CDR2 is FNYEAQ. CDR3 protein: CASSLTPSAATDTQYF. As DNA, the CDR3 is TGTGCCAGCAGCTTAACTCCTAGCGCCGCCACAGATACGCAGTATTTT.

The chain is built from TRBV27 and TRBJ2-3; the match to TRBD2 covers 12 bases. Trimming took 5 bases from V and 1 from J; bases not matched to a gene: 7. The length of the CDR3 is 17 residues. Germline CDR1 reads MNHEY; CDR2 reads SMNVEV (reference sequence). The CDR3 sequence is CASSITGTSGRTDTQYF. CDR3 DNA sequence: TGTGCCAGCAGTATAACCGGGACTAGCGGGCGCACAGATACGCAGTATTTT.

This clonotype was picked up a small number of times. The chain is built from TRBV11-2 and TRBJ1-2; the D gene is possibly TRBD1 (5 bases). The CDR3 consists of 16 residues. V was shortened by 4 bases and J by 4 bases, with 19 bases between the two germline ends. The V gene's germline CDR1 is SGHAT and CDR2 FQNNGV. CDR3 residues: CASSSGALVGSYGYTF. In DNA, the CDR3 is TGTGCCAGCAGCTCCGGGGCACTAGTAGGGAGCTATGGCTACACCTTC.

J is TRBJ2-1 and V is TRBV15; TRBD2 aligns across 8 bases. The CDR3 runs 17 residues. Germline V gene lookup returns CDR1 LNHNV and CDR2 YYDKDF (reference sequence). The ends lost 1 base at V and 4 bases at J; junction bases unmatched: 9. As DNA, the CDR3 is TGTGCCACCAGCAGAGGGAGCGGGAGCCGACCGTACAATGAGCAGTTCTTC. Translating it yields CATSRGSGSRPYNEQFF. The entire variable domain, with the rest obtained from reference TRBV15 and TRBJ2-1, is as follows: DAMVIQNPRYQVTQFGKPVTLSCSQTLNHNVMYWYQQKSSQAPKLLFHYYDKDFNNEADTPDNFQSRRPNTSFCFLDIRSPGLGDTAMYLCATSRGSGSRPYNEQFFGPGTRLTVL.

In this sample, this clonotype turned up once. The chain recombines TRBV20-1 with TRBJ2-3; 7 positions agree with TRBD2. CDR1 is DFQATT and CDR2 is SNEGSKA in the germline V gene (reference sequence). The trim removed 1 base at V and 7 bases at J, leaving 17 bases unmatched. The CDR3 contains 17 residues. The CDR3 loop is CSARAPPGTTTGYTQYF. The CDR3 DNA sequence: TGCAGTGCTAGAGCCCCTCCCGGGACTACCACGGGTTATACGCAGTATTTT.